This T cell receptor (beta chain) originates from a study of T cells in narcolepsy. Looking at the study overall: Healthy controls were enrolled alongside patients with narcolepsy type 1 or type 2. Study results and limitations: Blood of same and different patients, but not healthy controls, reportedly held recurring autoreactive clonotypes. Comparing one patient's CSF and blood CD4+ clonotypes highlighted HCRT- and TRIB2-specific autoreactive clonotypes.

As regards this clone: The target antigen is unknown.

The CDR3 loop spans 15 amino acids. Germline CDR1 and CDR2: MDHEN and SYDVKM. V lost 7 bases and J 1 base, leaving 14 bases between the germline ends. Measured with immunoSEQ multiplex PCR; TCRdb has only the in-frame clones, and not every one. The table shows around 35,000 clones, with roughly nine tenths occurring only once. Specimen: CD45RA- memory CD4+ T cells from PBMCs. This chain uses TRBV28 with TRBJ1-5, with a tentative D call TRBD1 (5 bases). The sequence was obtained from a human donor with narcolepsy. CDR3 protein: CASIALTGSNQPQHF. The CDR3 DNA is TGTGCCAGCATCGCGCTAACAGGAAGCAATCAGCCCCAGCATTTT.